The 16 T cell receptor beta chains below were found in one sample sequenced in a study of early T cells in non-severe SARS-CoV-2 infection. One entry per CDR3 protein, called by TCRdb with MiXCR from the 5' RACE reads. The data show some 22,000 distinct CDR3 sequences, 4.7% seen once. Sequenced input: whole blood. These receptors all stem from an adult who was a healthcare worker with PCR-confirmed SARS-CoV-2 infection or an uninfected control (not recorded which).

This clonotype has more than one count but fewer than ten. The genes are TRBV20-1 and TRBJ1-3, with 7 bases fitting TRBD1. Germline V gene data show CDR1 as DFQATT and CDR2 as SNEGSKA (reference sequence). The CDR3 runs 14 residues. Unmatched junction bases numbered 6, after V lost 6 bases and J lost 1 base. The DNA for the CDR3 is TGCAGTGCGAGGACAGGCGTATCTGGAAACACCATATATTTT. This codes for CSARTGVSGNTIYF.

This clonotype was counted a few times. The chain combines TRBV20-1 with TRBJ1-2, with TRBD1 matching over 7 bases. With 6 bases clipped from V and 0 bases from J, the junction kept 10 bases outside the gene matches. Germline V gene lookup returns CDR1 DFQATT and CDR2 SNEGSKA (reference sequence). The CDR3 is 15 residues long. The CDR3 nucleotides read TGCAGTGCCGCCCGGGGACAGACAGCTAACTATGGCTACACCTTC. It is translated as CSAARGQTANYGYTF.

This clonotype was seen only once. The chain is built from TRBV5-1 and TRBJ2-3; 12 nucleotides match TRBD2. V lost 1 base, J lost 4 bases, and 10 bases stayed unmatched. Germline lookup yields CDR1 SGHRS and CDR2 YFSETQ. This CDR3 has 18 amino acids. DNA of the CDR3: TGCGCCAGCAGCTTGCCTAGCGGGGGGGCGAGAGACGCAGATACGCAGTATTTT. It translates to CASSLPSGGARDADTQYF.

This clonotype was found many times. The chain joins TRBV6-1 to TRBJ2-7, with D perhaps matching TRBD1 (6 bases). Between the trimmed V and J ends, which lost 3 bases and 0 bases, there was a span of 12 bases. The CDR3 has 15 amino acids. Germline CDR1 reads MNHNS; CDR2 reads SASEGT. As DNA, the CDR3 is TGTGCCAGCAGTGAGGGGGCGCCTCGCTCCTACGAGCAGTACTTC. Translating it yields CASSEGAPRSYEQYF.

This clonotype came up a few times. It may be a read error: a sequence one base away is much more abundant. The CDR3 bases are TGTGCCAGCAGTGGGGACGGACGCACAGATACGCAGTATTTT. Its translation is CASSGDGRTDTQYF. The chain links TRBV7-9 to TRBJ2-3, with D perhaps given as TRBD1 or TRBD2 (5 bases each). The CDR3 totals 14 residues. V gave up 6 bases and J gave up 1 base, with 11 bases separating them. CDR1 is SEHNR, CDR2 FQNEAQ, per germline (reference sequence).

In its sample, this clonotype was seen many times. The chain combines TRBV11-2 with TRBJ2-2; possibly TRBD1 or TRBD2 for D (6 bases each). Trimming removed 1 base at V and 3 bases at J, with 9 bases between. Per the germline V gene, CDR1 is SGHAT and CDR2 is FQNNGV. CDR3 length equals 15 residues. CDR3 in DNA: TGTGCCAGCAGCTTAGGGGGGGCGTACACCGGGGAGCTGTTTTTT. This codes for CASSLGGAYTGELFF.

This clonotype was observed many times. The chain joins TRBV12-3 or TRBV12-4 to TRBJ2-1; TRBD1 agrees at 8 bases. CDR3 size: 14 residues. V trimming: 4 bases; J trimming: 3 bases; junction bases outside the gene matches: 2. CDR3 coding DNA: TGTGCCAGCAGTTCCAGGGGGCGCTACAATGAGCAGTTCTTC. Translating gives CASSSRGRYNEQFF.

Worth noting for this clonotype: With a much larger clone just one base away, this may be a read error. Here the CDR3 DNA reads TGTGCCAGCTCAGGGACAGAGCCCTACAAGCAGTACTTC. It encodes CASSGTEPYKQYF. The rearrangement joins TRBV18 to TRBJ2-7; 7 bases fit TRBD1. The CDR3 has 13 residues. CDR1 is KGHSH and CDR2 is LQKENI in the germline V gene.

At least ten counts were recorded for this clonotype. The chain is built from TRBV10-3 and TRBJ2-2; tentatively, D is TRBD1 (6 bases). Trimming took 7 bases from V and 3 from J, leaving 9 bases between them. Germline loops: CDR1 ENHRY, CDR2 SYGVKD. There are 13 residues in the CDR3. CDR3 sequence reads: CAINRADTGELFF. The DNA for the CDR3 is TGTGCCATCAACAGGGCGGACACCGGGGAGCTGTTTTTT.

This clonotype was observed many times. The chain recombines TRBV30 with TRBJ2-7; a possible D gene is TRBD1 (6 bases). This CDR3 has 12 residues. With 4 bases removed from V and 4 bases from J, the gap between germline ends came to 11 bases. Germline V gives CDR1 GTSNPN, CDR2 SVGIG (reference sequence). CDR3: CAWKSRGYEQYF. The CDR3 DNA is TGTGCCTGGAAGAGCAGGGGTTACGAGCAGTACTTC.

This clonotype was recorded many times. The chain couples TRBV4-1 to TRBJ1-1, with D unclear. CDR1 and CDR2 from the germline V gene are MGHRA and YSYEKL. CDR3 length: 14 amino acids. Trimming took off 4 bases at V and 2 bases at J, with 11 bases between the two ends. CDR3 DNA sequence: TGCGCCAGCAGCCGAGCGAGGGCCAACACTGAAGCTTTCTTT. As protein: CASSRARANTEAFF.

This clonotype appeared many times. The V gene is TRBV18, the J gene TRBJ1-6, with D maybe TRBD1 (6 bases). The germline gives CDR1 KGHSH, CDR2 LQKENI. The CDR3 length is 13 residues. With 7 bases removed from V and 5 bases from J, the gap between germline ends came to 9 bases. DNA of the CDR3: TGTGCCAGCTTCCGGACAGATAATTCACCCCTCCACTTT. Translation gives CASFRTDNSPLHF.

This clonotype occurred many times. This sequence joins TRBV24-1 and TRBJ2-3; a possible D gene is TRBD1 (6 bases). V dropped 9 bases and J dropped 2 bases, with 17 bases sitting between them. Per germline, CDR1 KGHDR and CDR2 SFDVKD. CDR3 length: 15 residues. The CDR3 nucleotides read TGTGCCACCGCCACACGGGACAAGATCACAGATACGCAGTATTTT. Its protein is CATATRDKITDTQYF.

This clonotype was found many times. V gene TRBV9 combines with J gene TRBJ1-5, with D unclear. CDR1 and CDR2 (germline): SGDLS, YYNGEE. V lost 0 bases to trimming and J lost 2 bases, with 6 bases between them. The CDR3 has 14 amino acids. Here the CDR3 reads CASSVGGGNQPQHF. The DNA of the CDR3 is TGTGCCAGCAGCGTAGGCGGGGGCAATCAGCCCCAGCATTTT.

This clonotype was observed at least ten times. The rearrangement uses TRBV24-1 and TRBJ2-4, with D perhaps given as TRBD1 or TRBD2 (5 bases each). V lost 4 bases and J lost 1, with 10 bases in between. Germline assignment: CDR1 KGHDR and CDR2 SFDVKD. The CDR3 contains 15 residues. The CDR3 protein is CATSEPGRAKNIQYF. The CDR3 bases are TGTGCCACCAGTGAACCGGGACGGGCCAAAAACATTCAGTACTTC.

In its sample, this clonotype was seen a few times. The chain is built from TRBV2 and TRBJ1-4, with 10 bases that match TRBD1. V was clipped by 4 bases and J by 8 bases; unmatched bases: 4. This CDR3 has 14 amino acids. The germline gives CDR1 SNHLY, CDR2 FYNNEI. The DNA of the CDR3 is TGTGCCAGCAGTGGACAGGGGGCAGAAGAAAAACTGTTTTTT. The encoded protein is CASSGQGAEEKLFF.